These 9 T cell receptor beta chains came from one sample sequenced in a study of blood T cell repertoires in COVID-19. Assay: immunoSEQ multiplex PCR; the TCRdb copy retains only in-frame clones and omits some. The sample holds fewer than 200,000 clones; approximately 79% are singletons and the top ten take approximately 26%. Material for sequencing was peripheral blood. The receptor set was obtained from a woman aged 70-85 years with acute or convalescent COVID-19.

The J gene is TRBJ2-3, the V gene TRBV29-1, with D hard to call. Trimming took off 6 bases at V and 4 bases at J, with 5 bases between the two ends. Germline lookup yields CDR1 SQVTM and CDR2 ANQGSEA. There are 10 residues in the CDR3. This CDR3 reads CSVDSDTQYF. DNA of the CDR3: TGCAGCGTAGACTCAGATACGCAGTATTTT.

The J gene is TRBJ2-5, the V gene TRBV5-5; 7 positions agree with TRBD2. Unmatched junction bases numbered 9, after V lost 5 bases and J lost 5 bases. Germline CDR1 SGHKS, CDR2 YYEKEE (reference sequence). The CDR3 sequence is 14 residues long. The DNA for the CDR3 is TGTGCCAGCAGGGTACAACTAGCGTCCGAGACCCAGTACTTC. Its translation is CASRVQLASETQYF.

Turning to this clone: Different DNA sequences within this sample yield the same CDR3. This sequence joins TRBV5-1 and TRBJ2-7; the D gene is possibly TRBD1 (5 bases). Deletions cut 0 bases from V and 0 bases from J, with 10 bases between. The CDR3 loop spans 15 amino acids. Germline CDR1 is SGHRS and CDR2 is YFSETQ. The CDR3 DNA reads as TGCGCCAGCAGCTTGGAGGGGTTAATCTCCTACGAGCAGTACTTC. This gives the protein CASSLEGLISYEQYF.

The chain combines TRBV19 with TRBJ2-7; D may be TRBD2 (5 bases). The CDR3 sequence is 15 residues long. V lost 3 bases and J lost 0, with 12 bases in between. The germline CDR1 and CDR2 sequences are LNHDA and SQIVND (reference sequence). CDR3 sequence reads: CASSINRDLSYEQYF. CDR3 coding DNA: TGTGCCAGTAGTATTAACCGGGATCTCTCCTACGAGCAGTACTTC.

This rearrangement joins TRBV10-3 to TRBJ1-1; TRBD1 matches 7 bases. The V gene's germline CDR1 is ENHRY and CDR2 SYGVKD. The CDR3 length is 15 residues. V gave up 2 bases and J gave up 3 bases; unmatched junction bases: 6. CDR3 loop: CAISEDRGLDTEAFF. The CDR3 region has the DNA TGTGCCATCAGTGAGGATAGGGGGCTGGACACTGAAGCTTTCTTT.

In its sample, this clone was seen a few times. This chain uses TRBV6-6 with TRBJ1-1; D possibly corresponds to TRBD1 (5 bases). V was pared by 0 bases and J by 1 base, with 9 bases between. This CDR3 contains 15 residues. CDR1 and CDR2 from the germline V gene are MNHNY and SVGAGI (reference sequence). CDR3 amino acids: CASSYSLDKNTEAFF. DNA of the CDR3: TGTGCCAGCAGTTACTCGTTGGACAAGAACACTGAAGCTTTCTTT.

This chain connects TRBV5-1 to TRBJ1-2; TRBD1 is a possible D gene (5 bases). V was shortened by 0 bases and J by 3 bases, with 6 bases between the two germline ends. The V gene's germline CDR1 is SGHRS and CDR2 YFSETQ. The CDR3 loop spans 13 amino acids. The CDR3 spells CASSLGGHYGYTF. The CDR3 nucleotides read TGCGCCAGCAGCTTGGGGGGCCACTATGGCTACACCTTC.

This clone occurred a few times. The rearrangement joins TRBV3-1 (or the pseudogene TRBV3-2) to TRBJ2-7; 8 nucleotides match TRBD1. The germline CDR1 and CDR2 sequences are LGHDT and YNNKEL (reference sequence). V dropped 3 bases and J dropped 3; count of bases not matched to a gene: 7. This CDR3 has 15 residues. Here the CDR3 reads CASSQEIQGVYEQYF. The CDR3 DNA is TGTGCCAGCAGCCAGGAAATACAGGGGGTCTACGAGCAGTACTTC.

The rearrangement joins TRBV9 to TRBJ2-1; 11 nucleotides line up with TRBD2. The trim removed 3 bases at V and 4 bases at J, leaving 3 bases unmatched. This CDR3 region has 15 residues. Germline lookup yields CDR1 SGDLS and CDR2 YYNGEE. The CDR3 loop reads CASSGGLAVYNEQFF. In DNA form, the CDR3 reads TGTGCCAGCAGCGGGGGACTAGCGGTATACAATGAGCAGTTCTTC.